The sequence of this T cell receptor beta chain was determined in a study of CD8 T cells in ankylosing spondylitis. Study observations and caveats: Peripheral blood held disease-linked clones only at relatively low frequency, and these were CD8+.

Germline lookup yields CDR1 SGDLS and CDR2 YYNGEE. V dropped 4 bases and J dropped 4; count of bases not matched to a gene: 12. CDR3 length: 16 amino acids. MiXCR, applied by TCRdb to the 5' RACE reads, yields one record per CDR3 protein. The sample yields about 360,000 distinct CDR3 sequences, more than 20% seen once. This clonotype was counted only a few times. Its specificity is not known. This clonotype was sampled from a male donor with ankylosing spondylitis or in good health (not recorded which). The sample taken for sequencing was blood, either unsorted or a sorted T cell fraction (not recorded which). This sequence joins TRBV9 and TRBJ2-7, with 9 bases lining up with TRBD1. The CDR3 here is CASSQSDRGSIYEQYF. CDR3 coding DNA: TGTGCCAGCAGCCAATCGGACAGGGGATCGATTTACGAGCAGTACTTC.